Described below is a single T cell receptor (beta chain) sequence and its context. What this receptor recognizes is not known. Per-nucleotide qualities are absent, and no much larger clonotype sits a single base away. The germline V gene provides CDR1 SGHRS and CDR2 YFSETQ. The cysteine opens and the phenylalanine closes a CDR3 of 16 amino acids. This entry keeps only the CDR3 DNA: 48 bases, framed from base 1. Ends trimmed: V by 1 base, J by 9 bases; bases unmatched to a gene: 10. TRIzol reagent was used to extract blood RNA from unsorted whole blood, while the DNeasy Blood & Tissue kit provided the germline DNA. Patients had chronic HBV infection and were treatment-naive at sampling. Before surgery, roughly 4.2 milliliters of peripheral blood were drawn into K2EDTA tubes. A constant-region primer and ProtoScript II reverse transcriptase were used to reverse-transcribe TCRbeta-specific cDNA from 500 ng total RNA. TCRbeta libraries were built with three nested multiplex PCR rounds, a slightly modified ARM-PCR procedure. Multiplex TRBV1-TRBV30 forward primers and a Cbeta reverse primer were used in the first two PCR rounds, each of which was run for around 10 cycles. Sample barcodes and Illumina adapters were attached in a final 25-cycle PCR using Deep VentR polymerase. Amplicons of 200-500 bp were gel-purified with a QIAquick gel extraction kit before sequencing. An Illumina HiSeq 2500 was used to sequence the TCRbeta amplicons with 250-bp paired-end reads. Processing in the source paper ran as follows. Reads were quality-trimmed with Trimmomatic v0.33, and paired reads were merged with FLASH v1.2.11 to recover full CDR3 sequences. V, D and J germline segments were assigned to the rearranged TCRbeta sequences by MiGEC v1.2.1b. VDJtools v1.0.0 computed clonotype statistics and Shannon-Wiener diversity indices. To reduce sampling bias, subsequent analyses other than the diversity analysis used only the 250 most abundant clonotypes in each sample. TCRdb reprocessed the public reads (quality trimming at Q25 with fastp, clone calling with MiXCR) and kept in-frame beta chains. CDR3 protein sequences are deduplicated, and each keeps its most common genes and DNA. TCRdb, not the authors, supplied the V and J calls. This sample has almost 200,000 distinct CDR3 sequences in its table, and less than 65% of those were observed once. The ten largest make up 6% to 8.5% of the sample.

This entry comes from a study of tumor-infiltrating lymphocytes in primary liver carcinoma (dated by TCRdb to the late 2010s). Study-level background: Between November 2015 and March 2016, roughly 5 patients in China with histopathologically diagnosed primary liver carcinoma had their tumors surgically resected. Each sample produced about 3.5 to 8 million productive TCRbeta reads, and read depth showed no significant difference between tissue types. Hepatocellular carcinoma (four) or combined HCC and intrahepatic cholangiocarcinoma (one) was present in the five patients, who were three men and two women aged 30 to 69 years. The study combined TCRbeta repertoire sequencing, expression microarrays and whole-exome sequencing across five regions of each liver tumor, with adjacent normal tissue and blood. Technical replicate repertoires showed high reproducibility, with mean shared-clone rates around 0.91 and correlation coefficients above 0.98. A total of some 35 specimens from 5 patients went through TCRbeta repertoire sequencing, namely 25 tumor regions, 5 adjacent noncancerous liver tissues and 5 peripheral blood samples. The tumors of the five patients were staged as T1-T3 N0M0, with maximum diameters ranging from 4.2 to 10 cm.

The paper as a whole reports these results and caveats: Only the TCR beta chain was sequenced, which likely underestimates true repertoire diversity because unpaired alpha chains were not captured. Compared with blood, tumors had a significantly larger share of the repertoire taken up by the top 250 clones (p = 0.039). Only a few patients were included in the study, and the authors note that the findings should be validated in a larger study. Comparison of CD4+ and CD8+ T cell repertoires was precluded by the use of bulk unsorted samples. Repertoire overlap was higher between tumor regions (mean roughly 35%) than tumor-adjacent (17%) or tumor-blood (roughly 14%) pairs, consistent with antigen-driven expansion.

Sequencing input: peripheral blood. The chain is assembled from TRBV5-1 and TRBJ2-1, and TRBD2 aligns with 10 junction nucleotides. This clonotype was obtained from a woman aged 60-70 years with primary liver carcinoma and hepatitis B virus infection. CDR3 reads: CASSLYGLAGGGEQFF. At the DNA level, the sequence is TGCGCCAGCAGCTTGTATGGATTAGCGGGAGGCGGTGAGCAGTTCTTC. The full variable domain, completed from the reference TRBV5-1 and TRBJ2-1 proteins outside the CDR3, reads KAGVTQTPRYLIKTRGQQVTLSCSPISGHRSVSWYQQTPGQGLQFLFEYFSETQRNKGNFPGRFSGRQFSNSRSEMNVSTLELGDSALYLCASSLYGLAGGGEQFFGPGTRLTVL.